In its sample, the clone carrying this T cell receptor beta chain was seen a few times. Unique molecular identifiers were built into the TCRbeta library. MiXCR, applied by TCRdb to the PCR reads, yields one record per CDR3 protein. The table lists about 610,000 distinct CDR3 sequences, over 9.5% of them singletons. The record originates from a study of T-cell reconstitution after alpha-beta-depleted transplantation in children. CDR1 and CDR2 from the germline V gene are SGHTA and FQGTGA. The CDR3 totals 18 residues. Trimming left V 5 bases short and J 2 bases short, with 22 bases between. The sequencing here drew on PBMCs from the stem cell graft donor, taken from the stem cell graft. J is TRBJ2-1 and V is TRBV7-3, with D possibly being TRBD2 (7 bases). The sequence came from a human donor who donated a stem cell graft to a child with acute myeloid leukemia. The CDR3 DNA reads TGTGCCAGCAGCCCGCAAGGGGGGGGACATAAGACCTACAATGAGCAGTTCTTC. It specifies CASSPQGGGHKTYNEQFF.